Detailed here is one TCR beta chain. The antigen this receptor binds is unknown. The input lacks base qualities; no much larger clone sits a single base away. The record originates from a study of control samples from healthy donors and cancer patients (dated by TCRdb to the early 2020s). Libraries were built with the immunoSEQ multiplex PCR assay. This immuneACCESS table, as held by TCRdb, lists in-frame sequences with V and J called but not all clones. Of the missing ones, under half trace to an unresolved V gene in checked studies; the others have no known cause. The sample table holds 40,000 to 55,000 clones, of which around 90% were seen once. Of the sample, 22% falls within the top ten clones. Spanning cysteine to phenylalanine, the CDR3 consists of 13 amino acids. The DNA shown is the 39-base CDR3, in frame from base 1. Taken from the germline V gene (reference sequence), the CDR1 and CDR2 loops are LGHDT and YNNKEL. V drops 8 bases and J drops 2 bases, leaving 11 bases in between.

The sequence derives from a woman in her forties with head and neck cancer. Recombination linked TRBV3-1 (or the pseudogene TRBV3-2) to TRBJ2-3; no confident D gene assignment can be made. Sequenced material: PBMCs. At the DNA level, the sequence is TGTGCCAGCGGCGACCAACCCACAGATACGCAGTATTTT. The resulting protein is CASGDQPTDTQYF.